These 10 T cell receptor beta chains came from one sample sequenced in a study of cytomegalovirus exposure and HLA in healthy donors. With 60 Vbeta and 13 Jbeta primers, the PCR was carried out. The method was immunoSEQ multiplex PCR; TCRdb's version includes in-frame clones alone and lacks a portion of them. The sample gives fewer than 110,000 clones, around 78% of which show up once; about 8% is in the top ten. The sample taken for sequencing was PBMCs. These receptors originate from a man aged 25-40 years in good health and CMV-seronegative.

The chain employs TRBV11-2 and TRBJ1-2; 8 bases are a match to TRBD1. The germline CDR1 and CDR2 sequences are SGHAT and FQNNGV. With 5 bases clipped from V and 4 bases from J, the junction kept 9 bases outside the gene matches. This CDR3 contains 15 residues. CDR3 in amino acids: CASSLTPGTGYGYTF. The CDR3 DNA is TGTGCCAGCAGCCTCACCCCCGGGACAGGCTATGGCTACACCTTC.

The chain combines TRBV27 with TRBJ1-1; the D gene is possibly TRBD1 (5 bases). The CDR3 sequence is 15 residues long. The V and J ends lost 7 bases and 3 bases respectively, with 18 bases between them. Germline CDR1 is MNHEY and CDR2 is SMNVEV (reference sequence). The CDR3 DNA is TGTGCCAGCACCGCCGATGGGGGGGGTTACACTGAAGCTTTCTTT. Residues: CASTADGGGYTEAFF.

This chain joins TRBV2 and TRBJ2-1; no reliable D call. Looked up from germline, CDR1 is SNHLY and CDR2 is FYNNEI. The V gene lost 3 bases and the J gene lost 1 base, with 4 bases spanning the gap. This CDR3 is 13 amino acids long. CDR3 protein: CASSEESYNEQFF. CDR3 DNA: TGTGCCAGCAGTGAGGAGTCCTACAATGAGCAGTTCTTC.

The chain uses TRBV27 and TRBJ1-6, with 9 nucleotides matching TRBD1. Germline assignment: CDR1 MNHEY and CDR2 SMNVEV (reference sequence). After removal of 7 bases from V and 6 bases from J, the junction contained 7 bases not matched to a gene. The CDR3 consists of 15 residues. CDR3 nucleotides: TGTGCCAGCACCACAACGACAGGGGGTAATTCACCCCTCCACTTT. Protein: CASTTTTGGNSPLHF.

The rearrangement links TRBV29-1 to TRBJ2-7; TRBD1 might be the D (6 bases). The V gene lost 7 bases and the J gene lost 0 bases, with 13 bases spanning the gap. The CDR3 consists of 13 residues. Germline V gene lookup returns CDR1 SQVTM and CDR2 ANQGSEA. Written as DNA, the CDR3 is TGCAGCGCGACCTCGGACAGCTCCTACGAGCAGTACTTC. It is translated as CSATSDSSYEQYF.

J is TRBJ2-1 and V is TRBV10-1; 8 bases map to TRBD2. This CDR3 region has 16 residues. Trimming took 3 bases from V and 3 from J; bases not matched to a gene: 7. CDR1 and CDR2 (germline): WNHNN, SYGVQD (reference sequence). CDR3 DNA sequence: TGCGCCAGCAGTGAAGTAAGGACTAGCTACTACAATGAGCAGTTCTTC. Amino acid sequence: CASSEVRTSYYNEQFF.

The chain recombines TRBV27 with TRBJ2-7; the D is unclear. This CDR3 has 14 residues. The V gene lost 10 bases and the J gene lost 0 bases, with 16 bases spanning the gap. The germline V gene encodes CDR1 MNHEY and CDR2 SMNVEV (reference sequence). This CDR3 is CATKSQVSSYEQYF. CDR3 nucleotides: TGTGCCACCAAGTCGCAGGTCAGCTCCTACGAGCAGTACTTC.

The CDR3 DNA reads as TGTGCCAGCAGTTTATTGAGCCCGGGTAAGGCGTCTGGCTACACCTTC. Its translation is CASSLLSPGKASGYTF. V is TRBV27 and J is TRBJ1-2; no clear D. V gave up 1 base and J gave up 7 bases, with 19 bases separating them. There are 16 residues in the CDR3. The germline CDR1 and CDR2 sequences are MNHEY and SMNVEV (reference sequence).

V and J are TRBV6-6 and TRBJ1-1; TRBD1 agrees at 7 bases. The ends lost 6 bases at V and 7 bases at J; junction bases unmatched: 11. There are 14 residues in the CDR3. Germline V CDR1 and CDR2: MNHNY, SVGAGI (reference sequence). The chain's CDR3 is CASSPNRGGFEAFF. Written as DNA, the CDR3 is TGTGCCAGCAGCCCCAACAGGGGCGGCTTTGAAGCTTTCTTT.

Only a few counts were recorded for this clone. The chain links TRBV10-3 to TRBJ2-2; possibly TRBD2 for D (5 bases). Trimming removed 3 bases at V and 5 bases at J, with 10 bases between. The CDR3 spans 14 residues. CDR1 and CDR2 from the germline V gene are ENHRY and SYGVKD. DNA of the CDR3: TGTGCCATCAGTGACGGGATAGAGACCGGGGAGCTGTTTTTT. This encodes CAISDGIETGELFF.